The clone carrying this TCR beta chain was detected only a few times. Compared with germline, one end of the junction differs, possibly owing to a read error. Libraries were prepared by immunoSEQ multiplex PCR; TCRdb keeps only in-frame clonotypes and omits some of them. The sample contains about 48,000 clones, 70% to 90% of which appear only once. The sample originates from a study of OX40 agonist ivuxolimab in advanced cancers. Study-level background: Participants, 70% to 90% male, averaged 60 years of age, ranging from about 20 to 80.

CDR3 length: 15 residues. The rearrangement links TRBV5-3 to TRBJ2-1, with 7 bases lining up with TRBD1. TRBV5-3 is an ORF for which the function is uncertain. Sequencing was performed on CD4+ or CD8+ T cells sorted from blood, taken in a trial of the OX40 agonist ivuxolimab. The origin of this receptor is an adult with an advanced solid tumor such as melanoma, head and neck, liver or kidney cancer. As DNA, the CDR3 is TGTGCCAGCAGCTTGGGAGACAGGGCCTACAATGAGCAGTTCTTC. Its translation: CASSLGDRAYNEQFF.